Listed below are T cell receptor beta chains from one sample, sequenced in a study of blood T cell repertoires in COVID-19. Repertoires were generated with immunoSEQ multiplex PCR, while TCRdb's copy carries only in-frame clones and drops some. The repertoire holds some 330,000 clones, with roughly four fifths as singletons. Sample: PBMCs or T cells enriched from blood (not recorded which). The receptor source for this set is a woman in her forties or fifties who had recovered from COVID-19. Both conserved end residues are part of each CDR3. D genes are given only for firm matches. Where a row states a size, it is once, few, many or the class of an expanded clone; other rows omit it.

CASSHQQGRQETQYF,TGTGCCAGCAGCCATCAACAGGGTCGTCAAGAGACCCAGTACTTC,TRBV7-9,.,TRBJ2-5,.
CSASFSANTQYF,TGCAGTGCTAGTTTTTCCGCTAATACGCAGTATTTT,TRBV20-1,.,TRBJ2-3,.
CASSQGTGTNEQFF,TGTGCCAGCAGCCAGGGGACAGGAACCAATGAGCAGTTCTTC,TRBV11-2,.,TRBJ2-1,TRBD1
CASSQSGTGLYEQYF,TGCGCCAGCAGCCAATCCGGGACAGGACTCTACGAGCAGTACTTC,TRBV4-1,.,TRBJ2-7,TRBD1
CASSSGLAGGLSYEQYF,TGTGCCAGTAGTTCGGGACTAGCGGGAGGCCTCTCCTACGAGCAGTACTTC,TRBV19,.,TRBJ2-7,TRBD2
CASSSTPLTSFDYNEQFF,TGTGCCAGCAGCTCCACCCCCTTGACTAGCTTTGACTACAATGAGCAGTTCTTC,TRBV7-9,.,TRBJ2-1,TRBD2
CAWSPSHIQGSRWPQHF,TGTGCCTGGAGTCCCTCCCACATCCAGGGGTCGAGGTGGCCCCAGCATTTT,TRBV30,.,TRBJ1-5,.
CASSKYLDGRTGELFF,TGTGCCAGTAGTAAATACTTGGACGGGAGAACCGGGGAGCTGTTTTTT,TRBV19,.,TRBJ2-2,.
CASTVRGLTNYNEQFF,TGTGCCAGCACGGTCAGGGGGCTCACCAATTACAATGAGCAGTTCTTC,TRBV5-5,.,TRBJ2-1,TRBD1
CAWRPQGAGGYTF,TGTGCCTGGAGGCCACAGGGGGCCGGAGGCTACACCTTC,TRBV30,.,TRBJ1-2,TRBD1
CASSQVGEAYEQYF,TGCGCCAGCAGCCAAGTCGGAGAAGCCTACGAGCAGTACTTC,TRBV4-1,.,TRBJ2-7,.
CASSYGSDYVEQYF,TGTGCCAGCAGCTACGGGAGCGACTACGTTGAGCAGTACTTC,TRBV5-4,.,TRBJ2-7,.
CASSPVQGLGNTIYF,TGTGCCAGCTCACCCGTACAGGGTCTTGGAAACACCATATATTTT,TRBV18,.,TRBJ1-3,.
CASRRQGNTEAFF,TGTGCCAGCAGAAGACAGGGGAACACTGAAGCTTTCTTT,TRBV3-1/TRBV3-2,.,TRBJ1-1,TRBD1
CASSFLDEQYF,TGTGCCAGCAGTTTCCTTGACGAGCAGTACTTC,TRBV12-3/TRBV12-4,.,TRBJ2-7,.
CASSVFRTSTYNEQFF,TGTGCCAGCAGCGTTTTTCGGACTAGCACATACAATGAGCAGTTCTTC,TRBV9,once,TRBJ2-1,TRBD2
CASSRQGVEKLFF,TGTGCCAGCAGCCGACAGGGTGTGGAAAAACTGTTTTTT,TRBV3-1/TRBV3-2,.,TRBJ1-4,TRBD1
CASTARLTGMRAGELFF,TGTGCCAGTACCGCTAGGTTGACAGGGATGAGGGCCGGGGAGCTGTTTTTT,TRBV19,.,TRBJ2-2,TRBD1
CASSFQGSTEAFF,TGTGCCAGCAGTTTCCAGGGGAGCACTGAAGCTTTCTTT,TRBV27,.,TRBJ1-1,.
CASSPPLSGANVLTF,TGTGCCAGCAGCCCGCCACTCTCTGGGGCCAACGTCCTGACTTTC,TRBV3-1/TRBV3-2,.,TRBJ2-6,.
CASSPKTGMNTEAFF,TGTGCCAGCTCACCAAAAACAGGGATGAACACTGAAGCTTTCTTT,TRBV18,.,TRBJ1-1,.
CASSWSVGTQYF,TGTGCCAGTAGTTGGTCGGTTGGGACCCAGTACTTC,TRBV19,.,TRBJ2-5,.
CASRGPGTDTQYF,TGTGCCAGCAGGGGGCCAGGCACAGATACGCAGTATTTT,TRBV6-5,many,TRBJ2-3,.
CASSIIGTGMGSPLHF,TGTGCCAGTAGTATAATCGGGACAGGGATGGGTTCACCCCTCCACTTT,TRBV19,.,TRBJ1-6,TRBD1
CASSIGRFITTNEKLFF,TGTGCCAGTAGTATAGGGAGGTTTATCACAACTAATGAAAAACTGTTTTTT,TRBV19,.,TRBJ1-4,.
CASRGTGFGNTIYF,TGTGCCAGCAGGGGGACAGGGTTTGGAAACACCATATATTTT,TRBV2,.,TRBJ1-3,TRBD1
CASSLVTLYGYTF,TGTGCCAGCAGCTTAGTGACTTTGTATGGCTACACCTTC,TRBV7-9,.,TRBJ1-2,.
CSASGVDKAGGYTF,TGCAGTGCTAGTGGGGTGGACAAGGCCGGTGGCTACACCTTC,TRBV20-1,.,TRBJ1-2,.
CATSRPGTSGTQNEQFF,TGTGCCACCAGCAGACCAGGGACTAGCGGGACTCAAAATGAGCAGTTCTTC,TRBV15,once,TRBJ2-1,TRBD2
CASSLSAASSYNEQFF,TGTGCCAGCAGTTTATCGGCGGCAAGCTCCTACAATGAGCAGTTCTTC,TRBV27,.,TRBJ2-1,.
CASRTRVSDGYTF,TGTGCCAGCAGGACCCGGGTGTCGGATGGCTACACCTTC,TRBV5-4,.,TRBJ1-2,.
CASSELTGGIATNEKLFF,TGTGCCAGCAGTGAATTAACAGGGGGGATTGCAACTAATGAAAAACTGTTTTTT,TRBV25-1,.,TRBJ1-4,TRBD1
CASSISPTGGSEQFF,TGTGCCAGTAGTATTTCTCCGACAGGCGGATCTGAGCAGTTCTTC,TRBV19,.,TRBJ2-1,.
CASSIDSGRMGEQYF,TGTGCCAGTAGTATAGATAGCGGGAGAATGGGCGAGCAGTACTTC,TRBV19,once,TRBJ2-7,TRBD2
CASSYSGTLRSPLHF,TGTGCCAGCAGTTACTCGGGGACATTACGGTCACCCCTCCACTTT,TRBV6-5,once,TRBJ1-6,.
CASSPEFSGANVLTF,TGCGCCAGCAGCCCCGAGTTCTCTGGGGCCAACGTCCTGACTTTC,TRBV4-1,.,TRBJ2-6,.
CASSRDSKWGGYTF,TGCGCCAGCAGCCGGGACAGCAAATGGGGTGGCTACACCTTC,TRBV4-3,few,TRBJ1-2,TRBD1
CASSLNQGRTEAFF,TGTGCCAGCAGCTTAAACCAGGGCCGAACTGAAGCTTTCTTT,TRBV7-2,.,TRBJ1-1,.
CASSAQTLNTEAFF,TGTGCCAGCTCAGCCCAGACTCTGAACACTGAAGCTTTCTTT,TRBV18,.,TRBJ1-1,.
CASSLATTAEAFF,TGTGCCAGCAGCTTAGCTACGACAGCAGAAGCTTTCTTT,TRBV7-9,.,TRBJ1-1,.
CASSLLTGGVTGELFF,TGTGCCAGCAGCTTGTTGACAGGGGGGGTCACCGGGGAGCTGTTTTTT,TRBV5-5,.,TRBJ2-2,TRBD1
CASSYPGGTQYF,TGTGCCAGCAGTTATCCGGGGGGGACCCAGTACTTC,TRBV2,.,TRBJ2-5,TRBD2
CSVGAARTGELFF,TGCAGCGTTGGTGCGGCTCGCACCGGGGAGCTGTTTTTT,TRBV29-1,.,TRBJ2-2,.
CASSNVRETQYF,TGTGCCAGCAGTAATGTCCGGGAGACCCAGTACTTC,TRBV6-2/TRBV6-3,once,TRBJ2-5,.
CASSVASGGNTQYF,TGTGCCAGCAGCGTCGCTAGCGGGGGGAATACGCAGTATTTT,TRBV9,.,TRBJ2-3,TRBD2
CASSYSIAGGGDEQFF,TGTGCCAGCAGTTACTCGATAGCGGGAGGGGGGGATGAGCAGTTCTTC,TRBV6-5,.,TRBJ2-1,TRBD2
CASSSPSDTQYF,TGCGCCAGCAGCTCCCCGTCAGATACGCAGTATTTT,TRBV5-1,once,TRBJ2-3,.
CASSDPGTGFKNSPLHF,TGTGCCAGCAGTGATCCCGGGACAGGGTTTAAGAATTCACCCCTCCACTTT,TRBV27,.,TRBJ1-6,TRBD1
CASSSFGGGSVNTEAFF,TGTGCCAGCAGCTCGTTTGGGGGGGGCTCAGTGAACACTGAAGCTTTCTTT,TRBV7-9,.,TRBJ1-1,.
CAWSVLTGDEQFF,TGTGCCTGGAGTGTGTTAACGGGAGATGAGCAGTTCTTC,TRBV30,.,TRBJ2-1,.
CASSLIGGGSYEQYF,TGTGCCAGCAGCTTAATCGGCGGGGGTTCCTACGAGCAGTACTTC,TRBV7-3,.,TRBJ2-7,TRBD2
CSASTGETQYF,TGCAGTGCTTCAACCGGGGAGACCCAGTACTTC,TRBV20-1,.,TRBJ2-5,.
CASGDRGGEKLFF,TGTGCCAGTGGGGACAGGGGGGGTGAAAAACTGTTTTTT,TRBV2,.,TRBJ1-4,TRBD1
CASRTGGDLPPLHF,TGTGCCAGCAGAACAGGGGGCGACTTGCCACCCCTCCACTTT,TRBV2,few,TRBJ1-6,TRBD1
CASSTTGIYGYTF,TGTGCCAGCAGCACAACAGGGATATATGGCTACACCTTC,TRBV9,.,TRBJ1-2,.
CASSLWEPNTGELFF,TGTGCCAGCAGCCTTTGGGAGCCGAACACCGGGGAGCTGTTTTTT,TRBV7-9,many,TRBJ2-2,.
CASSLGISGPYEQYF,TGTGCCAGCAGCTTAGGGATTAGCGGCCCCTACGAGCAGTACTTC,TRBV7-2,.,TRBJ2-7,.